One T cell receptor (beta chain) is described in this entry. Its target is unknown. The assay used deep level. When replicate PCRs were run on sorted subsets, they used about 220 ng DNA, some 30,000 T cell genomes. The repertoire was sequenced with immunoSEQ multiplex PCR; TCRdb's copy has only in-frame clones and lacks some. The table shows 550,000 to 700,000 clones, with around four fifths occurring only once. Germline V gives CDR1 SEHNR, CDR2 FQNEAQ (reference sequence). CDR3 length: 15 residues. V lost 3 bases to trimming and J lost 2 bases, with 14 bases between them. The data stem from a study of shared clonotypes between healthy human individuals. Study-wide findings and caveats: Sequencing depth was expected to influence donor clonotype sharing.

Sample: memory CD4+ T cells sorted from blood. The sample's subset: CD45RA-negative fraction. The V and J genes are TRBV7-9 and TRBJ2-7; D is possibly TRBD1 or TRBD2 (5 bases each). The source is a woman between 25 and 40 years old in good health. The CDR3 DNA reads as TGTGCCAGCAGCTTTTCTGGGGGAGACGCCTACGAGCAGTACTTC. Translated, it gives CASSFSGGDAYEQYF. The whole variable domain, filled in from reference TRBV7-9 and TRBJ2-7, reads DTGVSQNPRHKITKRGQNVTFRCDPISEHNRLYWYRQTLGQGPEFLTYFQNEAQLEKSRLLSDRFSAERPKGSFSTLEIQRTEQGDSAMYLCASSFSGGDAYEQYFGPGTRLTVT.